The 9 T cell receptor beta chains below come from one sample, sequenced in a study of T cell changes during pregnancy in multiple sclerosis. TCRdb's table, derived via immunoSEQ multiplex PCR, lists solely in-frame clones and lacks some. Of some 49,000 clones listed, about 90% were seen once; the top ten hold approximately 0.39%. The source material was CD4+ T cells from peripheral blood mononuclear cells, sampled in the second trimester of pregnancy. The receptor set was obtained from a female donor in good health, enrolled as a control in a pregnancy study.

The chain combines TRBV7-2 with TRBJ2-3; 7 nucleotides align to TRBD1. The J segment lost 5 bases and the V segment lost 5 bases, leaving 4 bases of the junction unmatched. The length of the CDR3 is 13 residues. Germline loops: CDR1 SGHTA, CDR2 FQGNSA. The CDR3 spells CASSRQGRDTQYF. DNA of the CDR3: TGTGCCAGCAGCCGACAGGGTCGAGATACGCAGTATTTT.

This rearrangement joins TRBV4-2 to TRBJ2-3, with TRBD2 identical over 7 bases. The ends lost 0 bases at V and 11 bases at J; junction bases unmatched: 5. Germline CDR1 is LGHNA and CDR2 is YNFKEQ. The CDR3 runs to 13 residues. The CDR3 DNA is TGTGCCAGCAGCCAAGACCTAGCGGCGAGGCAGTATTTT. Amino acid sequence: CASSQDLAARQYF.

This chain joins TRBV19 and TRBJ1-5, with D unresolved. Trimming left V 5 bases short and J 0 bases short, with 5 bases between. This CDR3 region has 13 residues. Germline V gives CDR1 LNHDA, CDR2 SQIVND (reference sequence). CDR3 residues: CASSLSSNQPQHF. Here the CDR3 DNA reads TGTGCCAGTAGTCTCAGTAGCAATCAGCCCCAGCATTTT. The complete variable domain, with remaining parts taken from reference TRBV19 and TRBJ1-5, reads DGGITQSPKYLFRKEGQNVTLSCEQNLNHDAMYWYRQDPGQGLRLIYYSQIVNDFQKGDIAEGYSVSREKKESFPLTVTSAQKNPTAFYLCASSLSSNQPQHFGDGTRLSIL.

The chain recombines TRBV5-6 with TRBJ2-7; 7 nucleotides match TRBD1. V lost 4 bases, J lost 0 bases, and 7 bases stayed unmatched. Germline V gene sequence: CDR1 SGHDT, CDR2 YYEEEE. This CDR3 has 15 residues. The CDR3 reads CASSRDNRGSYEQYF. The CDR3 coding sequence is TGTGCCAGCAGCCGGGACAACAGGGGCTCCTACGAGCAGTACTTC.

The rearrangement joins TRBV6-6 to TRBJ1-5; D call uncertain. Germline CDR1 MNHNY, CDR2 SVGAGI (reference sequence). V was trimmed by 1 base and J by 5 bases, leaving 6 bases between them. This CDR3 region has 13 residues. The CDR3 DNA reads TGTGCCAGCAGTTACTTAGGAGATCAGCCCCAGCATTTT. It specifies CASSYLGDQPQHF.

This chain uses TRBV7-3 with TRBJ1-2; D is uncertain. CDR1 and CDR2 (germline): SGHTA, FQGTGA. CDR3 length: 13 amino acids. V lost 2 bases and J lost 6, with 10 bases in between. The CDR3 is CASSLSRANGYTF. The CDR3 DNA reads as TGTGCCAGCAGCTTATCGAGGGCCAATGGCTACACCTTC.

The sample holds a few counts of this clone. V is TRBV5-6 and J is TRBJ1-2; D is ambiguous. CDR1 SGHDT and CDR2 YYEEEE come from the germline V gene. The CDR3 extends over 15 amino acids. V was trimmed by 0 bases and J by 8 bases, leaving 17 bases between them. The CDR3 nucleotides read TGTGCCAGCAGCTTGGTGGAGACCCGCTATTTGGGCTACACCTTC. Translated: CASSLVETRYLGYTF.

CDR3 region: CASSPGQGPYEQYF. The DNA for the CDR3 is TGTGCCAGCTCACCAGGACAGGGGCCCTACGAGCAGTACTTC. The chain couples TRBV18 to TRBJ2-7; 9 bases match TRBD1. This CDR3 has 14 residues. The V gene's germline CDR1 is KGHSH and CDR2 LQKENI. V was pared by 2 bases and J by 2 bases, with 1 base of the junction left unmatched.

The V and J genes are TRBV19 and TRBJ1-1; TRBD1 might be the D (5 bases). The CDR3 sequence is 13 residues long. The germline V gene has CDR1 LNHDA and CDR2 SQIVND (reference sequence). The V gene lost 8 bases and the J gene lost 4 bases, with 14 bases spanning the gap. CDR3 in DNA: TGTGCCAGTTCTCTCGGACATCGCACTGAAGCTTTCTTT. Amino acids: CASSLGHRTEAFF.